This T cell receptor beta chain was identified during a study of cytomegalovirus exposure and HLA in healthy donors. Germline V gives CDR1 WNHNN, CDR2 SYGVQD (reference sequence). V was clipped by 10 bases and J by 0 bases; unmatched bases: 16. The CDR3 contains 18 residues. Study-wide points: One variant, a missense change in DCLRE1C, was linked in a later analysis to TCR beta V- and J-gene trimming.

PCR amplification relied on 60 Vbeta primers (plus 13 Jbeta primers). TCRdb's table, derived via immunoSEQ multiplex PCR, lists solely in-frame clones and lacks some. There are fewer than 150,000 clones in the sample; approximately 77% occur only once, and around 2% lies in the top ten. A remark on this clone: Its matching antigen is unknown.

The clonotype comes from a man aged 25-45 years in good health and CMV-seronegative. The specimen was PBMCs. The chain joins TRBV10-1 to TRBJ2-3; 10 bases line up with TRBD1. As DNA, the CDR3 is TGCGCCACTCATGGGGGGACAGGGGCATCGTTTAGCACAGATACGCAGTATTTT. The encoded protein is CATHGGTGASFSTDTQYF.